This TCR beta chain was captured in a study of CD8 T cells in Susac syndrome. The study's findings and limits: The relatively small number of individuals in the TCR sequencing and HLA analysis was acknowledged by the study.

Sequencing of TCR beta covered CD8+ and CD4+ T cells obtained from blood. In contrast to the negatively isolated CD8+ and CD4+ T cells, TEMRA cells were FACS-enriched. Details on this clonotype: Its antigen remains unidentified.

When the RNA was reverse transcribed, random hexamers were used with an input of about 0.5 to 1 ug. The TCR beta CDR3 was amplified by immunoSEQ multiplex PCR across 54 Vbeta, 13 Jbeta. MiXCR, applied by TCRdb to the immunoSEQ multiplex PCR reads, yields one record per CDR3 protein. The table lists more than 100,000 distinct CDR3 sequences, roughly 80% of them singletons. Input material: CD8+ T cells from PBMCs. The receptor was isolated from a human donor with multiple sclerosis.

The CDR3 DNA follows: TGCGCCAGCAGTGAGTGGGTTACTGAAGCTTTCTTT. It encodes CASSEWVTEAFF. V usage is TRBV10-2 and J usage is TRBJ1-1, with D unclear. Germline V gives CDR1 WSHSY, CDR2 SAAADI. CDR3 size: 12 residues. V was cut by 1 base and J by 5 bases, with 5 bases left in between.